This T cell receptor beta chain originates from a study of shared clonotypes between healthy human individuals. Study-level information: The donor pool was made up of two women and three men aged 18 to 49.

Note on this clone: The antigen is not known. The junction shows a germline mismatch at one end, possibly a read error.

The germline V gene encodes CDR1 SSHAT and CDR2 FNYEAQ (reference sequence). The CDR3 runs to 14 residues. The authors distributed each subset's genomic DNA evenly over several immunoSEQ plates. The assay was immunoSEQ multiplex PCR, and TCRdb's table has in-frame clones only and misses some. This table holds some 2,000,000 clones, roughly 94% found once. General study findings and limits: Unshared clonotypes carried lower generation probabilities than those common to all four donors. For naive CD4 cells, around 5% of clonotypes were shared across a handful of donors.

The genes are TRBV7-7 and TRBJ1-2; D is undetermined. This receptor was obtained from a man between 18 and 29 years old in good health. Sequencing was done on a sample of naive CD4+ T cells sorted from blood. Subset in this sample: CD45RA+ positively selected. CDR3 in DNA: TGTGCTAGCAGCTTAAGCCCAGGAGACTATGGCTACACCTTC. The encoded protein is CASSLSPGDYGYTF.